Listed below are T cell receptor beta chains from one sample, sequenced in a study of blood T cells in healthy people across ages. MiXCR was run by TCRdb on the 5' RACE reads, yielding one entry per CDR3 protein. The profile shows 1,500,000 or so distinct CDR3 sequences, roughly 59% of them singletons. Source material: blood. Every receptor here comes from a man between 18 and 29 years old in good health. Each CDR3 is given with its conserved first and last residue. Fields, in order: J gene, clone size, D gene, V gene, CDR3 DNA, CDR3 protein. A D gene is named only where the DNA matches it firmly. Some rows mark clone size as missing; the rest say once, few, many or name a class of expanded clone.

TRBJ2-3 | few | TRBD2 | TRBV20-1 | TGCAGTGCAAACCTAGCGGGTAGGACAGATACGCAGTATTTT | CSANLAGRTDTQYF
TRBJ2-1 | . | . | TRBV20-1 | TGCAGTGCTAGCTTGGACTCCTACAATGAGCAGTTCTTC | CSASLDSYNEQFF
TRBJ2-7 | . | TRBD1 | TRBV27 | TGTGCCAGCAGTAGCGCCGGGACAGGGCGTTACGAGCAGTACTTC | CASSSAGTGRYEQYF
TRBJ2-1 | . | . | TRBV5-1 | TGCGCCAGCAGCTTCGACTCCCGCTCCTACAATGAGCAGTTCTTC | CASSFDSRSYNEQFF
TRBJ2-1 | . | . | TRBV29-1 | TGCAGCGTTGGGAATAGGCGGAATTACAATGAGCAGTTCTTC | CSVGNRRNYNEQFF
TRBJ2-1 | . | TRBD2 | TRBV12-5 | TGTGCTAGTGGTCCGGGGGGAGAGCAGTTCTTC | CASGPGGEQFF
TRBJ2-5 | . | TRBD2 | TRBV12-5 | TGTGCTAGTGGCTCCGGGACTAGATTTGAGACCCAGTACTTC | CASGSGTRFETQYF
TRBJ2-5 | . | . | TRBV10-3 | TGTGCCATCAGTGCCCCACCCGAAAGGGGCGCAGAGACCCAGTACTTC | CAISAPPERGAETQYF
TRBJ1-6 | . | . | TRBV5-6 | TGTGCCAGCAGCTTGGGTGACTATTCACCCCTCCACTTT | CASSLGDYSPLHF
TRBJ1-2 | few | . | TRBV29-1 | TGCAGCGTTGAATGGAATAGCTATGGCTACACCTTC | CSVEWNSYGYTF
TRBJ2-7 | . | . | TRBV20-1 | TGCAGTGCTAGAGATCTGATATCCTACGAGCAGTACTTC | CSARDLISYEQYF
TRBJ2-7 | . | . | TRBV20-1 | TGCAGAAGCTACGAGCAGTACTTC | CRSYEQYF
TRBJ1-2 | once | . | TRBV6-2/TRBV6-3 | TGTGCCAGCAGTTACTACCAGCCGGGGTTATATGGCTACACCTTC | CASSYYQPGLYGYTF
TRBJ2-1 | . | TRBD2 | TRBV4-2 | TGTGCCAGCAGCCAAGACGGGGACTACTCCTACAATGAGCAGTTCTTC | CASSQDGDYSYNEQFF
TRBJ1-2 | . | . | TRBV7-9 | TGTGCCAGCAGCTTAGAGCTTTCTCCAGCTAACTATGGCTACACCTTC | CASSLELSPANYGYTF
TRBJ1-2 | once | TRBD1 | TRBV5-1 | TGCGCCAGCAGCGCGGACAGGGGGCGTTCTAACTATGGCTACACCTTC | CASSADRGRSNYGYTF
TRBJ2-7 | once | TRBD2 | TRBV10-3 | TGTGCCACCAAACAGTGGGAGGGCCCCTACGAGCAGTACTTC | CATKQWEGPYEQYF
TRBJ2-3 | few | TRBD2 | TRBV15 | TGTGCCACCAGCATGGGACTAGCGGTTTCTAGCACAGATACGCAGTATTTT | CATSMGLAVSSTDTQYF
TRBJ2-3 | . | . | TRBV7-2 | TGTGCCAGCAGCTTGGTCGGGGGCAGTAGCACAGATACGCAGTATTTT | CASSLVGGSSTDTQYF
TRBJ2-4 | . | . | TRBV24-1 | TGTGCCACCGGAGATCGGGCGAACCCAGGTGTTCAGTACTTC | CATGDRANPGVQYF
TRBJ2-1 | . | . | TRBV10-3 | TGTGCCATCAGTGTTGGACTACAAGACAATGAGCAGTTCTTC | CAISVGLQDNEQFF
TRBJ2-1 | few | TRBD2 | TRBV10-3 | TGTGCCATCAGTGAAGGACTAGCTCAGTCCAATGAGCAGTTCTTC | CAISEGLAQSNEQFF
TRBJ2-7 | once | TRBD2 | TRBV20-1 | TGCAGTGCTAGATCCCGGGGACTAGCGTTCTACGAGCAGTACTTC | CSARSRGLAFYEQYF
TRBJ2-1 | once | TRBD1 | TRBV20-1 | TGCAGTGCCCCCAGGGGGAGCCCCTACAATGAGCAGTTCTTC | CSAPRGSPYNEQFF
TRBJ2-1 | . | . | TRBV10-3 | TGTGCCATTACCAAAAGTCATGAGCAGTTCTTC | CAITKSHEQFF
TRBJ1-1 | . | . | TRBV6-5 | TGTGCCAGCAAACGGGGACGGTTGATGAACACTGAAGCTTTCTTT | CASKRGRLMNTEAFF
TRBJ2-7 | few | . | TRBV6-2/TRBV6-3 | TGTGCCAGCAGCCCGGACTGGTCCTACGAGCAGTACTTC | CASSPDWSYEQYF
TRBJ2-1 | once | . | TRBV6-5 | TGTGCCAGCAGCCCAGGGGCGGAGAGCTACAATGAGCAGTTCTTC | CASSPGAESYNEQFF
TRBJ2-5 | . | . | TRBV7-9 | TGTGCCAGCATCGGACCCCTTAGTCGGGAGACCCAGTACTTC | CASIGPLSRETQYF
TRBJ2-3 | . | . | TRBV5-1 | TGCGCCAGCAGCGGTTTAAGGGAGCTCGGATCAGATACGCAGTATTTT | CASSGLRELGSDTQYF
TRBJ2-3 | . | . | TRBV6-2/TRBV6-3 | TGTGCCAGCAGAGAGACTCAGGTCTCCGATACGCAGTATTTT | CASRETQVSDTQYF
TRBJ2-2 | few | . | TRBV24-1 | TGTGCCACCAGTGATTACTTAGGGGGGAACACCGGGGAGCTGTTTTTT | CATSDYLGGNTGELFF
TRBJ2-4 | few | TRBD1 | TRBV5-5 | TGTGCCAGCAGCTTAGTCCCGGGACAGCCTGGCCGGGTCAAAAACATTCAGTACTTC | CASSLVPGQPGRVKNIQYF
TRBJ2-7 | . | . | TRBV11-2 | TGTGCCAGCAGCTTAGTCACGGGCTACTACGAGCAGTACTTC | CASSLVTGYYEQYF
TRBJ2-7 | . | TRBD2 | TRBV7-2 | TGTGCCAGCACCCGGACTAGCGGGAGCGAAGGCGAGCAGTACTTC | CASTRTSGSEGEQYF
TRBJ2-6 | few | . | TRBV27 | TGTGCCAGCAGGTCGGGAGCTGGGGCCAACGTCCTGACTTTC | CASRSGAGANVLTF
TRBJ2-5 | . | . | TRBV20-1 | TGCAGTGCTAGAGATGGGCGGAACCAAGAGACCCAGTACTTC | CSARDGRNQETQYF
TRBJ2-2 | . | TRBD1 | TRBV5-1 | TGCGCCAGTATTCCAGGGGGAATGGGCACCGGGGAGCTGTTTTTT | CASIPGGMGTGELFF
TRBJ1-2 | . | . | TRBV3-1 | TGTGCCAGCAGCCAAGATTGGGCGGCGGGCTACACCTTC | CASSQDWAAGYTF
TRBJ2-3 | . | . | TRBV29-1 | TGCAGCTTCTGGACAGTTCCCGGTCCAGATACGCAGTATTTT | CSFWTVPGPDTQYF
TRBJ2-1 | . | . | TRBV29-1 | TGCAGCGTTGCTTTGGGTGGAGATGAGCAGTTCTTC | CSVALGGDEQFF
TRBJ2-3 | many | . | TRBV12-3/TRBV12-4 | TGTGCCAGCAGTTCGACCATCGAAAATACGCAGTATTTT | CASSSTIENTQYF
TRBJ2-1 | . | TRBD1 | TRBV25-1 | TGTGCCAGCAGGCCGGGACAGGGAGACAATGAGCAGTTCTTC | CASRPGQGDNEQFF
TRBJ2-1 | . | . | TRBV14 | TGTGCCAGCAGCCAAGATCGGAGCGGGCACAATGAGCAGTTCTTC | CASSQDRSGHNEQFF
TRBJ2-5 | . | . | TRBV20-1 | TGCAGTGCTCTAGCCCAAGGGACCCAGTACTTC | CSALAQGTQYF
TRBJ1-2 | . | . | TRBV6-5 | TGTGCCAGCAGTTATAAAGGACAGAATAACTATGGCTACACCTTC | CASSYKGQNNYGYTF
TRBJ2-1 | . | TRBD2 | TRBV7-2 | TGTGCCAGCAGCCCCCCCTTGGGACTAGCGGATCAAGAGACCCAGTTCTTC | CASSPPLGLADQETQFF
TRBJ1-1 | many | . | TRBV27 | TGTGCCAGCAGTTTATACCAGAACACTGAAGCTTTCTTT | CASSLYQNTEAFF
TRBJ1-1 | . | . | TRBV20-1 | TGCAGTGCTAGAGAGTGGGGGAGTGGAGGGGCGTCAGCTTTCTTT | CSAREWGSGGASAFF
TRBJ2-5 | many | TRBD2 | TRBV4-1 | TGCGCCAGCAGCCAAGAGGACCCTAGCGGGAGGGTCCAAGAGACCCAGTACTTC | CASSQEDPSGRVQETQYF
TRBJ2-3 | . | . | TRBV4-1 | TGCGCCAGCAGCCAACTAGCGCACACAGATACGCAGTATTTT | CASSQLAHTDTQYF
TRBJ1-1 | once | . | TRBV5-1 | TGCGCCAGCAGCGGTACCTCGAGGTCTGAAGCTTTCTTT | CASSGTSRSEAFF
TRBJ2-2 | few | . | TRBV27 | TGTGCCAGCAGTTTATCGGGCCCCGGGGAGCTGTTTTTT | CASSLSGPGELFF
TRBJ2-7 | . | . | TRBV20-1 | TGCAGTGCTAGATGGCTAAACCACTACGAGCAGTACTTC | CSARWLNHYEQYF
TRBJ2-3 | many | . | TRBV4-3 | TGCGCCAGCAGCCAAGATGTGGCGGGAGATACGCAGTATTTT | CASSQDVAGDTQYF
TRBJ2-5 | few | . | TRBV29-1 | TGCAGCGTTGATCCCCCTTATCCTGAGCAGTACTTC | CSVDPPYPEQYF
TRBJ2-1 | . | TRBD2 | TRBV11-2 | TGTGCCAGCGCCCCGGCTAGCGGGGTCAATGAGCAGTTCTTC | CASAPASGVNEQFF
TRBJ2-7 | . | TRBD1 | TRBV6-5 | TGTGCCAGCAGTTCTACCTTGACAGGGCTCCACGAGCAGTACTTC | CASSSTLTGLHEQYF
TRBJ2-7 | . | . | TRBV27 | TGTGCCAGCACGGGGGAGGAGCTCCACGAGCAGTACTTC | CASTGEELHEQYF